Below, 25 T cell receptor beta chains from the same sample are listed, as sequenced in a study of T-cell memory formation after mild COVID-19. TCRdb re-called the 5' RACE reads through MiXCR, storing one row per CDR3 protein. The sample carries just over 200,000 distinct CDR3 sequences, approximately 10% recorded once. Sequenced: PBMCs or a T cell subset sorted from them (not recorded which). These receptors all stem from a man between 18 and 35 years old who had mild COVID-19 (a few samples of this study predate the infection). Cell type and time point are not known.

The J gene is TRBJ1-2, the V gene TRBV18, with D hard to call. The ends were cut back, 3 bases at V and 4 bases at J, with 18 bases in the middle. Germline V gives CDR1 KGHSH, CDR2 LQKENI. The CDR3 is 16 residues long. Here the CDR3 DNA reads TGTGCCAGCTCACCCTCCGGAAGCCAGGATCTCTATGGCTACACCTTC. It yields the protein CASSPSGSQDLYGYTF.

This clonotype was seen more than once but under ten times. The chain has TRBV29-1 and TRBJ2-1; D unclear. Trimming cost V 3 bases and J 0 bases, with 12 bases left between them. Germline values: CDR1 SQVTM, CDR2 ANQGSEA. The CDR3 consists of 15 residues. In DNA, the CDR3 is TGCAGCGTTGATTCTCCGATTGGCTCCTACAATGAGCAGTTCTTC. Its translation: CSVDSPIGSYNEQFF.

The CDR3 sequence: CASSPLGGGTDTQYF. CDR3 nucleotide sequence: TGCGCCAGCAGCCCCTTGGGCGGGGGAACAGATACGCAGTATTTT. The genes are TRBV5-1 and TRBJ2-3, with 7 positions matching TRBD2. CDR3 size: 15 residues. Germline V gene data show CDR1 as SGHRS and CDR2 as YFSETQ. V lost 4 bases and J lost 3; bases outside the gene matches: 8.

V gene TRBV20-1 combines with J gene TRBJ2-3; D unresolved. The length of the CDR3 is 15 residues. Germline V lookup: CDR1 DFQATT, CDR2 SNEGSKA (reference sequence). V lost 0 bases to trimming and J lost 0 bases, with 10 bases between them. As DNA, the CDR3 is TGCAGTGCTAGAGATCAAGGCAGGAGCACAGATACGCAGTATTTT. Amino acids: CSARDQGRSTDTQYF.

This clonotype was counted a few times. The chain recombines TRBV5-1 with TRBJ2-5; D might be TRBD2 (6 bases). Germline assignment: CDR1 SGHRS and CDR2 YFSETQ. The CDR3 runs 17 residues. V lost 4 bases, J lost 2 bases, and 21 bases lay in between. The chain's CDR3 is CASSRDGSGVPQETQYF. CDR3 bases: TGCGCCAGCAGCAGAGACGGATCGGGGGTGCCACAAGAGACCCAGTACTTC.

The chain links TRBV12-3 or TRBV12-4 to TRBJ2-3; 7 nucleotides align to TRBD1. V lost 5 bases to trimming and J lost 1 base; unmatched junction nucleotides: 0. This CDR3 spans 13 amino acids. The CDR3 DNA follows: TGTGCCAGCAGTGACAGGGGCACAGATACGCAGTATTTT. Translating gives CASSDRGTDTQYF.

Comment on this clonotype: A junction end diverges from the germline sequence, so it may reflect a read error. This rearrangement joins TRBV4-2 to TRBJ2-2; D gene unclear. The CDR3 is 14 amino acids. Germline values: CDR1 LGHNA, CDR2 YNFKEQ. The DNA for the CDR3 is TGTCCCAGCAGCCCCGCGAGGAATGCCGGGGAGCTGTTTTTT. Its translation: CPSSPARNAGELFF.

This CDR3 is CASSQEGANVLTF. For the CDR3, the DNA is TGTGCCAGCAGCCAAGAAGGGGCCAACGTCCTGACTTTC. J is TRBJ2-6 and V is TRBV3-1, with D hard to call. The length of the CDR3 is 13 residues. The V gene lost 0 bases and the J gene lost 4 bases, with 1 base spanning the gap. The germline V gene has CDR1 LGHDT and CDR2 YNNKEL (reference sequence).

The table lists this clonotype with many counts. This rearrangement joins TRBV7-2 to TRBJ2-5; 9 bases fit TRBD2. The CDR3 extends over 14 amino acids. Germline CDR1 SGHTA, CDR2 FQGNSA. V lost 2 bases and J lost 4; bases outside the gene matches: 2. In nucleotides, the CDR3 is TGTGCCAGCAGCTTAAGTAGCGGGGGAGAGACCCAGTACTTC. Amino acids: CASSLSSGGETQYF.

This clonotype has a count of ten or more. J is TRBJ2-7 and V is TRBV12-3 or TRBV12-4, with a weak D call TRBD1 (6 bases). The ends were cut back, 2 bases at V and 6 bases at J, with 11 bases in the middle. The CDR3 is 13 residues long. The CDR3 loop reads CASSLWGLGEQYV. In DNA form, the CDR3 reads TGTGCCAGCAGTTTATGGGGGCTGGGCGAGCAGTACGTC.

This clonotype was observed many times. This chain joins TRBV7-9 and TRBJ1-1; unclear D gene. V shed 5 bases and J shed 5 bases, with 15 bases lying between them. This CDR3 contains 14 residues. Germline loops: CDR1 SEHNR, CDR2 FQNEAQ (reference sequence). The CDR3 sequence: CASSPHSEVTEAFF. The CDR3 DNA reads TGTGCCAGCAGCCCCCACTCTGAGGTGACTGAAGCTTTCTTT.

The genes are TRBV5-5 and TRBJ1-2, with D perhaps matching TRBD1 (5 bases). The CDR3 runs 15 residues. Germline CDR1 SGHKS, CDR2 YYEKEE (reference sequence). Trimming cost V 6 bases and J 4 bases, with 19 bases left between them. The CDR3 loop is CASTSRQPGGYGYTF. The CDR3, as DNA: TGTGCCAGCACCTCTAGACAGCCTGGAGGCTATGGCTACACCTTC.

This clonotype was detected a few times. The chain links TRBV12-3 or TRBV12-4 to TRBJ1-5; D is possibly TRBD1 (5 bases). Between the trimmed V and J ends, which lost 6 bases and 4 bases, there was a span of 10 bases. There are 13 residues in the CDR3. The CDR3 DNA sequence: TGTGCCAGCAGAATACAGGTTAATCAGCCCCAGCATTTT. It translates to CASRIQVNQPQHF.

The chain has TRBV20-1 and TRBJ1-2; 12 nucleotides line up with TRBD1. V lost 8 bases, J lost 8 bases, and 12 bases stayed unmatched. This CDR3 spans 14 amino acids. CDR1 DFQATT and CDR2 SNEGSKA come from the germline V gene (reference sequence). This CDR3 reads CSSNPGQGARGYTF. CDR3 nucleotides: TGCAGTTCGAACCCGGGACAGGGGGCGCGGGGCTACACCTTC.

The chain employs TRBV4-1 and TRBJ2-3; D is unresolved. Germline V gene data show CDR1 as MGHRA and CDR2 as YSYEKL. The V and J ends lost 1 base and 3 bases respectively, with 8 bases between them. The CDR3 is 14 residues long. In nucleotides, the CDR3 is TGCGCCAGCAGCCAAGTCGTGTCAACAGATACGCAGTATTTT. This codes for CASSQVVSTDTQYF.

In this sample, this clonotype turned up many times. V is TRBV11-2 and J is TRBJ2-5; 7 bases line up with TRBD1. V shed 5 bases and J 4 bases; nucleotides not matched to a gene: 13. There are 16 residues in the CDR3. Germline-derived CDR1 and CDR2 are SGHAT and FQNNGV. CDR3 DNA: TGTGCCAGCAGCAAAGCGAGGGGGCCGGTGCGAGAGACCCAGTACTTC. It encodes CASSKARGPVRETQYF.

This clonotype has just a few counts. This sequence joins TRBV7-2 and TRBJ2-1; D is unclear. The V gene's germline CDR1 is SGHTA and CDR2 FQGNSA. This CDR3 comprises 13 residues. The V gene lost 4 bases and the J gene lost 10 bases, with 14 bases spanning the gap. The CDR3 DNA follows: TGTGCCAGCAGCTCCCTTCGTAGTTACGAGCAGTTCTTC. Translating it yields CASSSLRSYEQFF.

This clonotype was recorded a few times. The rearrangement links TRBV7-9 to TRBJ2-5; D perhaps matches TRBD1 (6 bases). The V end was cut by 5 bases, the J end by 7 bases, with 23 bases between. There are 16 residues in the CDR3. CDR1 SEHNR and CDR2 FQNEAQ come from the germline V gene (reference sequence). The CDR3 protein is CASSPGTSGTRATQYF. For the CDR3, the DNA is TGTGCCAGCAGCCCAGGGACCTCAGGGACAAGAGCGACCCAGTACTTC.

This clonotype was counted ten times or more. The CDR3 protein is CASSLDAIAGQFF. In nucleotides, the CDR3 is TGTGCCAGCAGCCTAGACGCGATAGCAGGGCAGTTCTTC. The V gene is TRBV7-2, the J gene TRBJ2-1; no reliable D call. This CDR3 is built from 13 residues. CDR1 SGHTA and CDR2 FQGNSA come from the germline V gene. Trimming took 5 bases from V and 12 from J, leaving 17 bases between them.

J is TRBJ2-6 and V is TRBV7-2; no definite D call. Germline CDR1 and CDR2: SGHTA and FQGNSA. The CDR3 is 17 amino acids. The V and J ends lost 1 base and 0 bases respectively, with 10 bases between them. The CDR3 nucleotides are TGTGCCAGCAGCTTAGATCTTTCTGACTCTGGGGCCAACGTCCTGACTTTC. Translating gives CASSLDLSDSGANVLTF.

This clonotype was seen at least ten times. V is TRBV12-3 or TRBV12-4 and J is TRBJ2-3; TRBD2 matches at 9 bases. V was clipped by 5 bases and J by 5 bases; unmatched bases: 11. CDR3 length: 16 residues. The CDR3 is CASSPARGGARDTQYF. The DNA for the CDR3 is TGTGCCAGCAGTCCCGCCCGCGGGGGGGCCAGAGATACGCAGTATTTT.

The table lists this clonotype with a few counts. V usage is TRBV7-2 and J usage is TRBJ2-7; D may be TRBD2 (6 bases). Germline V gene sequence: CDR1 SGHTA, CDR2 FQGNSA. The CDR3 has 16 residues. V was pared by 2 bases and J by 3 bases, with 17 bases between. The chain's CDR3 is CASSLMGLNPFYEQYF. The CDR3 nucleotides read TGTGCCAGCAGCTTAATGGGACTTAACCCATTCTACGAGCAGTACTTC. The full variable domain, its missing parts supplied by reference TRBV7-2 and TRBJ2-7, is GAGVSQSPSNKVTEKGKDVELRCDPISGHTALYWYRQSLGQGLEFLIYFQGNSAPDKSGLPSDRFSAERTGGSVSTLTIQRTQQEDSAVYLCASSLMGLNPFYEQYFGPGTRLTVT.

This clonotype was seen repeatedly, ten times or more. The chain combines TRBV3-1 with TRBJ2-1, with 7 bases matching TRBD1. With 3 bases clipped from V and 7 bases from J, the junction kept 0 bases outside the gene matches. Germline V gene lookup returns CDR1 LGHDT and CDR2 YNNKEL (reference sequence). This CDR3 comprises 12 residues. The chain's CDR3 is CASSQTGNEQFF. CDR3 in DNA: TGTGCCAGCAGCCAGACAGGGAATGAGCAGTTCTTC.

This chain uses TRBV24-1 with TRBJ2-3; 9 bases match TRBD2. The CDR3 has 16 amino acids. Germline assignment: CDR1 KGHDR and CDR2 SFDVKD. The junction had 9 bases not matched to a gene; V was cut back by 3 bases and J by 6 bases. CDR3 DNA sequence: TGTGCCACCAGTGATCCAATGCGGGGGGGGCCCGATACGCAGTATTTT. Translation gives CATSDPMRGGPDTQYF.

The CDR3 loop is CASSLRAPVVNTEAFF. The CDR3 nucleotides are TGTGCCAGCAGCTTAAGGGCCCCTGTTGTGAACACTGAAGCTTTCTTT. The V call is TRBV7-9, the J call TRBJ1-1; D is uncertain. V lost 2 bases to trimming and J lost 0 bases, with 13 bases between them. This CDR3 comprises 16 residues. The germline CDR1 and CDR2 sequences are SEHNR and FQNEAQ (reference sequence).